One TCR beta chain is described in this entry. The antigen this receptor binds is unknown. No base quality information exists; no much larger clone differs at one position. Relative to germline, V is missing 4 bases and J is missing 1 base, with 2 bases of the junction outside any gene match. The CDR3 holds 14 amino acids from the cysteine to the phenylalanine. Of all the DNA, just the CDR3 is kept, 42 bases in frame from base 1. CDR1 and CDR2 are read off the germline V gene as MNHNS and SASEGT. The data were obtained in a study of CD8+CD57+ T cells in acquired aplastic anemia (dated by TCRdb to the late 2010s). Turning to the overall study: On average, sorted CD4+ and CD8+ cells yielded approximately 3 ug of extracted DNA, with a range of roughly 0.18 to 30 ug. Healthy donor samples averaged roughly 10 million reads for CD4+ and under 12 million for CD8+ cells. Paper-wide results and their limitations: Patients and healthy controls showed no significant difference in CD8+ Simpson's diversity (P=0.060). Although roughly 29 CD8+ CDR3 sequences were shared by patients and controls, these sequences appeared highly expressed in patients and within the immunodominant clones of patients.

Genomic DNA was used as template for profiling of TCR beta VDJ combinations and CDR3 sequences. An Illumina HiSeq 2000 was used for TCR repertoire sequencing. On the study's bioinformatics: TRBV/TRBJ rearrangement plots, CDR3 size and DJ length profiles, and Simpson's diversity index were used to assess repertoires. The most abundant DNA sequence in the deep sequencing data was taken as the immunodominant clone. CDR3 amino acid sequences were checked for sharing across subjects and were also compared against the VDJdb database and published repertoires. The public reads were reprocessed in TCRdb via fastp at Q25 and MiXCR, keeping in-frame beta chains. Rows with a matching CDR3 protein are joined into one entry that keeps the most common DNA and genes. The V and J calls and clone size come from TCRdb's table, not from the authors' own analysis. In this sample the table shows around 200,000 distinct CDR3 sequences, around 60% of which occur a single time. The ten top clones hold approximately 30% of the sample.

TCR repertoires of sorted CD4+ and CD8+ blood T cells from severe aplastic anemia patients and healthy subjects were deep-sequenced in the study. Ficoll-Paque density gradient centrifugation was used to isolate peripheral blood mononuclear cells. CD4+ and CD8+ T cells were sorted by FACS or magnetic beads before DNA extraction. The chain uses TRBV6-1 and TRBJ1-1; TRBD1 fits 8 bases in the junction. Material for sequencing was sorted CD4+, CD8+, or CD8+CD57+ T cells (not recorded which) from PBMCs. The source is a human donor in good health. Read as DNA, the sequence is TGTGCCAGCAGTGCGGGACAGGAGAACACTGAAGCTTTCTTT. Its amino acids are CASSAGQENTEAFF.